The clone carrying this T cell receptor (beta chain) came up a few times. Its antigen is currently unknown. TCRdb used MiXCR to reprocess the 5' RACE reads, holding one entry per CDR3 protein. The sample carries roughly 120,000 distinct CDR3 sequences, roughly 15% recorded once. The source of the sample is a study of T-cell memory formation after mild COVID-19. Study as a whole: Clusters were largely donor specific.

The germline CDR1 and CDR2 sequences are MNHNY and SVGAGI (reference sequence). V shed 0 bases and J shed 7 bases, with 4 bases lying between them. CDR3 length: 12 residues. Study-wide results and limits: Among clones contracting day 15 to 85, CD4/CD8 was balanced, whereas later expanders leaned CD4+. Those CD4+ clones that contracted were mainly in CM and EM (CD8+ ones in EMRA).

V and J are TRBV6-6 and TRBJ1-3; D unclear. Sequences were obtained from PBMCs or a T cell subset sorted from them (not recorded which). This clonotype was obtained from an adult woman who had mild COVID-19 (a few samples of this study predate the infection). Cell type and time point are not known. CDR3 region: CASSYSGNTIYF. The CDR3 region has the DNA TGTGCCAGCAGTTACTCGGGGAACACCATATATTTT.